This T cell receptor beta chain was identified during a study of CD8 T cells in Susac syndrome. The length of the CDR3 is 16 residues. J lost 6 bases, V lost 9 bases, and 17 bases had no gene match. A quantity of about 0.5 to 1 ug RNA underwent reverse transcription using random hexamers. From the immunoSEQ multiplex PCR reads, TCRdb called clonotypes with MiXCR, one entry per CDR3 protein. Of approximately 130,000 distinct CDR3 sequences listed, around 91% are singletons. This chain connects TRBV12-3 or TRBV12-4 to TRBJ2-1; 7 bases are a match to TRBD2. The sequenced sample was CD8+ T cells from PBMCs. The TCR sequence derives from a human donor with multiple sclerosis. The CDR3 spells CASPGEGWEMRNEQFF. The DNA for the CDR3 is TGTGCCAGTCCTGGGGAGGGGTGGGAGATGCGCAATGAGCAGTTCTTC.